These 19 T cell receptor beta chains were sequenced from one sample in a study of vaccination and CD4 T cells after COVID-19. These receptors lack a known antigen. An Oncomine TCR Beta short-read assay was used to sequence the DNA from cultured CD4+ T cells. TCRdb used MiXCR to reprocess the PCR reads, holding one entry per CDR3 protein. The table lists about 7,100 distinct CDR3 sequences, 73% of them singletons. Treatment described: roughly 10-day PBMC culture with coronavirus spike peptide pools or control peptides (ViraFEST assay). Material: CD4+ T cells from blood, cultured in vitro. These receptors originate from a human donor who had recovered from COVID-19.

This clonotype is labeled medium-sized. This chain joins TRBV20-1 and TRBJ1-1, with 7 bases lining up with TRBD1. The ends lost 6 bases at V and 3 bases at J; junction bases unmatched: 4. This CDR3 has 12 amino acids. Germline loops: CDR1 DFQATT, CDR2 SNEGSKA (reference sequence). The chain's CDR3 is CSAQDRDTEAFF. CDR3 sequence (DNA): TGCAGTGCCCAAGACAGGGACACTGAAGCTTTCTTT.

The chain joins TRBV19 to TRBJ1-1, with no clear D. Germline CDR1 LNHDA, CDR2 SQIVND (reference sequence). The CDR3 loop spans 14 amino acids. V was clipped by 0 bases and J by 0 bases, with 5 bases between them. This CDR3 reads CASSIERMNTEAFF. The CDR3 DNA is TGTGCCAGTAGTATAGAAAGGATGAACACTGAAGCTTTCTTT.

This clonotype has a single count. V usage is TRBV6-5 and J usage is TRBJ1-2; no reliable D call. This CDR3 spans 13 amino acids. The V and J ends lost 2 bases and 8 bases respectively, with 12 bases between them. Germline CDR1 and CDR2: MNHEY and SVGAGI. CDR3 region: CASSYEGGAGYTF. CDR3 nucleotide sequence: TGTGCCAGCAGTTACGAGGGAGGCGCCGGCTACACCTTC.

This sequence joins TRBV20-1 and TRBJ2-4, with 13 bases aligning to TRBD2. V dropped 1 base and J dropped 7; count of bases not matched to a gene: 7. This CDR3 contains 16 residues. Germline-derived CDR1 and CDR2 are DFQATT and SNEGSKA (reference sequence). CDR3 amino acids: CSARVTSGRENNIQYF. In nucleotides, the CDR3 is TGCAGTGCTAGAGTCACTAGCGGGAGGGAGAATAACATTCAGTACTTC.

This rearrangement joins TRBV18 to TRBJ1-5; TRBD1 matches 8 bases. The CDR3 runs to 15 residues. V lost 0 bases and J lost 3; bases outside the gene matches: 1. Germline lookup yields CDR1 KGHSH and CDR2 LQKENI. CDR3 in DNA: TGTGCCAGCTCACCACCGGGACAGGTCAATCAGCCCCAGCATTTT. This encodes CASSPPGQVNQPQHF. Complete variable domain (other parts from reference TRBV18 and TRBJ1-5): NAGVMQNPRHLVRRRGQEARLRCSPMKGHSHVYWYRQLPEEGLKFMVYLQKENIIDESGMPKERFSAEFPKEGPSILRIQQVVRGDSAAYFCASSPPGQVNQPQHFGDGTRLSIL.

The CDR3 here is CASSEVFTGGVWIGYTF. The CDR3 region has the DNA TGTGCCAGCAGTGAAGTCTTTACAGGGGGAGTTTGGATAGGCTACACCTTC. The chain links TRBV6-1 to TRBJ1-2; 8 bases are shared with TRBD1. Germline V gives CDR1 MNHNS, CDR2 SASEGT. V lost 1 base to trimming and J lost 8 bases; unmatched junction nucleotides: 15. The CDR3 totals 17 residues.

V usage is TRBV20-1 and J usage is TRBJ2-2; TRBD2 agrees at 7 bases. In germline, CDR1 is DFQATT, CDR2 SNEGSKA (reference sequence). The CDR3 is made up of 16 amino acids. Trimming at V came to 0 bases and at J to 5 bases, leaving 9 bases not matched to a gene. CDR3 sequence: CSARDFGGGFTGELFF. The CDR3 DNA is TGCAGTGCTAGAGATTTCGGCGGGGGATTTACCGGGGAGCTGTTTTTT.

This clonotype was detected only a few times. The rearrangement links TRBV11-2 to TRBJ1-1; 7 bases fit TRBD1. The germline V gene has CDR1 SGHAT and CDR2 FQNNGV. V was clipped by 7 bases and J by 6 bases; unmatched bases: 11. The CDR3 is 14 amino acids. In DNA form, the CDR3 reads TGTGCCAGCAAGAGTAGGGGGCGAGTCTCTGAAGCTTTCTTT. Translating gives CASKSRGRVSEAFF.

Note on this clonotype: The junction departs from the called germline gene at one end, perhaps through a read error. The chain recombines TRBV19 with TRBJ2-7, with D possibly matching TRBD2 (6 bases). CDR1 LNHDA and CDR2 SQIVND come from the germline V gene (reference sequence). CDR3 length equals 12 residues. CDR3 in amino acids: CASSMTTSPLSF. CDR3 nucleotides: TGTGCCAGTAGTATGACAACTAGCCCTCTTTCTTTC.

The V and J genes are TRBV20-1 and TRBJ2-2; unclear D gene. V was pared by 0 bases and J by 4 bases, with 6 bases between. Germline V gives CDR1 DFQATT, CDR2 SNEGSKA (reference sequence). This CDR3 contains 13 residues. CDR3 amino acids: CSARDLITGELFF. The CDR3, as DNA: TGCAGTGCTAGAGATTTGATCACCGGGGAGCTGTTTTTT.

The chain employs TRBV4-3 and TRBJ1-3; no firm D call. Between the trimmed V and J ends, which lost 1 base and 4 bases, there was a span of 11 bases. The germline gives CDR1 LGHNA, CDR2 YSLEER. CDR3 length: 15 amino acids. The CDR3 sequence: CASSQGALAGNTIYF. The CDR3 DNA reads TGCGCCAGCAGCCAAGGGGCTCTAGCAGGAAACACCATATATTTT.

The rearrangement joins TRBV20-1 to TRBJ1-5; the match to TRBD1 covers 7 bases. The CDR3 is made up of 15 amino acids. CDR1 and CDR2 (germline): DFQATT, SNEGSKA (reference sequence). The trim removed 6 bases at V and 3 bases at J, leaving 11 bases unmatched. The CDR3 sequence: CSARAGGAYNQPQHF. The CDR3 DNA sequence: TGCAGTGCCCGGGCAGGGGGGGCCTACAATCAGCCCCAGCATTTT.

V usage is TRBV28 and J usage is TRBJ2-3; D call uncertain. V lost 10 bases, J lost 7 bases, and 12 bases lay in between. The length of the CDR3 is 11 residues. The germline V gene has CDR1 MDHEN and CDR2 SYDVKM. CDR3 sequence: CATKLRHTQYF. CDR3 bases: TGTGCCACCAAACTCCGTCATACGCAGTATTTT.

Concerning this clonotype: At one end the junction does not follow the germline gene, possibly because of a read error. The chain has TRBV20-1 and TRBJ2-7; D might be TRBD1 or TRBD2, each matching 5 bases. Germline V CDR1 and CDR2: DFQATT, SNEGSKA (reference sequence). There are 16 residues in the CDR3. CDR3 region: CSARGTGQVSSYEQYF. The DNA for the CDR3 is TGCAGTGCCAGAGGGACGGGGCAGGTTAGCTCCTACGAGCAGTACTTC.

The V and J genes are TRBV6-5 and TRBJ1-2; 8 nucleotides line up with TRBD1. V dropped 4 bases and J dropped 4; count of bases not matched to a gene: 11. Germline V CDR1 and CDR2: MNHEY, SVGAGI. The CDR3 runs to 16 residues. This CDR3 is CASSSSTTGGSYGYTF. CDR3 DNA sequence: TGTGCCAGCAGTTCATCAACTACAGGGGGAAGCTATGGCTACACCTTC.

This sequence joins TRBV6-1 and TRBJ1-2, with 7 bases aligning to TRBD1. This CDR3 comprises 17 residues. Germline CDR1 and CDR2: MNHNS and SASEGT. Trimming took 3 bases from V and 0 from J; bases not matched to a gene: 10. The CDR3 protein is CASSDRDSRGANYGYTF. Here the CDR3 DNA reads TGTGCCAGCAGTGACCGGGACAGCCGGGGGGCTAACTATGGCTACACCTTC.

The chain links TRBV27 to TRBJ2-1; TRBD1 or TRBD2 may be the D gene (7 bases each). The ends were cut back, 1 base at V and 5 bases at J, with 24 bases in the middle. The CDR3 runs to 19 residues. CDR1 is MNHEY and CDR2 is SMNVEV in the germline V gene (reference sequence). The CDR3 nucleotides are TGTGCCAGCAGTTTATGGACAGGCCTTTCGGGAGGTGGGAACAATGAGCAGTTCTTC. Encoded protein: CASSLWTGLSGGGNNEQFF.

This clonotype was counted once. This chain uses TRBV5-1 with TRBJ1-6, with no clear D. Germline CDR1 reads SGHRS; CDR2 reads YFSETQ. Trimming left V 1 base short and J 5 bases short, with 7 bases between. The CDR3 extends over 14 amino acids. CDR3 amino acids: CASSLTRDNSPLHF. The CDR3 region has the DNA TGCGCCAGCAGCTTGACTCGCGATAATTCACCCCTCCACTTT.

The rearrangement uses TRBV6-2 or TRBV6-3 and TRBJ1-2, with D unclear. The CDR3 consists of 12 residues. The germline CDR1 and CDR2 sequences are MNHEY and SVGEGT. Trimming took 8 bases from V and 5 from J, leaving 12 bases between them. CDR3 DNA: TGTGCCAGCGGTCCCACGGGGTATGGCTACACCTTC. Its translation: CASGPTGYGYTF.